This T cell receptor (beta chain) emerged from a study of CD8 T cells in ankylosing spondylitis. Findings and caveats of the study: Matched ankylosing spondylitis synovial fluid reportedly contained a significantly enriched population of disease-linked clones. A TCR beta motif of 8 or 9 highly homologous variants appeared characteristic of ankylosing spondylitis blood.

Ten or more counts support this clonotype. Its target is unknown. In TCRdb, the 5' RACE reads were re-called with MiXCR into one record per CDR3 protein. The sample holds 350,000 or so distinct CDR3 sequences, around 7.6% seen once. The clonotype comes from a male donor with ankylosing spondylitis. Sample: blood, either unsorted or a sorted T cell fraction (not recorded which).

The CDR3: CASSLNGVSTDTQYF. CDR3 bases: TGCGCCAGCAGCTTAAATGGCGTTAGCACAGATACGCAGTATTTT. The J gene is TRBJ2-3, the V gene TRBV5-1; D remains unclear. The CDR3 length is 15 residues. Germline V lookup: CDR1 SGHRS, CDR2 YFSETQ. The V gene lost 2 bases and the J gene lost 0 bases, with 10 bases spanning the gap.